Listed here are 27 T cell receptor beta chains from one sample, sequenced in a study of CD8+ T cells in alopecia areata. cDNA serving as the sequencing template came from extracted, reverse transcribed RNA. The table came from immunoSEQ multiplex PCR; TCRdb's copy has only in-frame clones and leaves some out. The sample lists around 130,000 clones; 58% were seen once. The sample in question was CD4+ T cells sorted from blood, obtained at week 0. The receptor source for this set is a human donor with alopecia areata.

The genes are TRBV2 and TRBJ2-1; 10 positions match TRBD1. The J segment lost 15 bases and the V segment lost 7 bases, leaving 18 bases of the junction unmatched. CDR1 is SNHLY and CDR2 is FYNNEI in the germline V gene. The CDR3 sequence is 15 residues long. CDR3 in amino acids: CASNRDRGSEGVLFF. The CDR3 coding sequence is TGTGCCAGCAATAGGGACAGGGGCTCGGAGGGAGTTCTGTTCTTC.

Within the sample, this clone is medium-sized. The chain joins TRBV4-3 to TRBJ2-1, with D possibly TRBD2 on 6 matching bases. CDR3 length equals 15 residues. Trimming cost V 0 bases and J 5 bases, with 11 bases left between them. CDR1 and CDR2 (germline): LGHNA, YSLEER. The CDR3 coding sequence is TGCGCCAGCAGCCAAGATGGCAGGGAGGACAATGAGCAGTTCTTC. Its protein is CASSQDGREDNEQFF.

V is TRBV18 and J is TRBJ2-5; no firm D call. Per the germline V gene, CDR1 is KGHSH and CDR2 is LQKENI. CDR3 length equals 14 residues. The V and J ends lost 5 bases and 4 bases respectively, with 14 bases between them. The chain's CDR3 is CASSIARKGETQYF. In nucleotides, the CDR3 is TGTGCCAGCTCAATCGCTCGTAAGGGAGAGACCCAGTACTTC.

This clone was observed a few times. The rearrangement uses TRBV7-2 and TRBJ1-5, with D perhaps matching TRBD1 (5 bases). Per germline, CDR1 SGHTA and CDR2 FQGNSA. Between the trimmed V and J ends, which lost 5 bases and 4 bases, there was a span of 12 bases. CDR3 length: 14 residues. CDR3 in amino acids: CASSLVGANQPQHF. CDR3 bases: TGTGCCAGCAGCCTGGTAGGGGCGAATCAGCCCCAGCATTTT.

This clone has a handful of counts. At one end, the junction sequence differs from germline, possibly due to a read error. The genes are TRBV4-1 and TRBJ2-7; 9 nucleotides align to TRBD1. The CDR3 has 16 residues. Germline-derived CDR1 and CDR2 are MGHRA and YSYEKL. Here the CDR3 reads CASRQVTGQGFYEQYF. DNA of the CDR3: TGCGCCAGCAGGCAAGTTACGGGACAGGGATTCTACGAGCAGTACTTC.

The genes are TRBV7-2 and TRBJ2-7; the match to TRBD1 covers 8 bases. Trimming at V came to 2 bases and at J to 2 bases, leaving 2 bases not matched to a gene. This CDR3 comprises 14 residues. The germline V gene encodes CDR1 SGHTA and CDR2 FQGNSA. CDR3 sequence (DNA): TGTGCCAGCAGCTTAAGCAGGGGGCCCTACGAGCAGTACTTC. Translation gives CASSLSRGPYEQYF.

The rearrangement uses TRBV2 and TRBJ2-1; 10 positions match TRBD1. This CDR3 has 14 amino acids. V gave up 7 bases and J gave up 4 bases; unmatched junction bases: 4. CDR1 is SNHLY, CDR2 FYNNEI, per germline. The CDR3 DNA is TGTGCCAGCATCCCGGGACAGGGGTACAATGAGCAGTTCTTC. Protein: CASIPGQGYNEQFF.

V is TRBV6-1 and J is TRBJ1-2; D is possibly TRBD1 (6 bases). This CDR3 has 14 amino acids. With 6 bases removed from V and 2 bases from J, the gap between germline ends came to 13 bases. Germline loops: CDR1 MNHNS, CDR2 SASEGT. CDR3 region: CASRKDRPNYGYTF. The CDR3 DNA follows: TGTGCCAGCAGGAAGGACAGACCCAACTATGGCTACACCTTC.

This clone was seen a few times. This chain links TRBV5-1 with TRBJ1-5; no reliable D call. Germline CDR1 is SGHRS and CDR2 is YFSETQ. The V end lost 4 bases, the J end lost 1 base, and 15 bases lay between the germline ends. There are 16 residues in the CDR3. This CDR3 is CASSPSPLRSNQPQHF. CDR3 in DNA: TGCGCCAGCAGCCCGTCACCCCTTCGCAGCAATCAGCCCCAGCATTTT.

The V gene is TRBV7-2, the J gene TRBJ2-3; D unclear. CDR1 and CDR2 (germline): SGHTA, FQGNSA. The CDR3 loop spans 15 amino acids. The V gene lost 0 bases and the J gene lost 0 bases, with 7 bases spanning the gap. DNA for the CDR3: TGTGCCAGCAGCTTAGCGGGTCCGAGCACAGATACGCAGTATTTT. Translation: CASSLAGPSTDTQYF.

This CDR3 is CASSFHSGGLETQYF. The CDR3 region has the DNA TGTGCCAGCAGCTTCCATAGCGGGGGGTTGGAGACCCAGTACTTC. V gene TRBV7-8 combines with J gene TRBJ2-5; TRBD2 agrees at 10 bases. The germline CDR1 and CDR2 sequences are SGHVS and FQNEAQ. V shed 3 bases and J 5 bases; nucleotides not matched to a gene: 6. The CDR3 covers 15 residues.

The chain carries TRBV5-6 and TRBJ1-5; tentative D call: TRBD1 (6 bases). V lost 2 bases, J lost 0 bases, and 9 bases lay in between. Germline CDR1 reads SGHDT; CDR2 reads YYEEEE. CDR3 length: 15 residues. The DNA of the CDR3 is TGTGCCAGCAGCTTTCGGGGGGCTAGCAATCAGCCCCAGCATTTT. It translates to CASSFRGASNQPQHF.

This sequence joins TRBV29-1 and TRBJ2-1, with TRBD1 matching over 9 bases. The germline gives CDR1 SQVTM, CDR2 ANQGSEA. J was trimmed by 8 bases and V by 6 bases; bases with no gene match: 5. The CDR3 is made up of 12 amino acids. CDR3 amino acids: CSVDTGGHEQFF. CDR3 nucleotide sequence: TGCAGCGTCGACACAGGGGGCCATGAGCAGTTCTTC.

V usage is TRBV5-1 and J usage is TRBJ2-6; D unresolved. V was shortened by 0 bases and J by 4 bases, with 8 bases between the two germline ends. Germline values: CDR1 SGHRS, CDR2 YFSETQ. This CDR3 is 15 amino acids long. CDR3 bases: TGCGCCAGCAGCTTGGATCTGGTCGGGGCCAACGTCCTGACTTTC. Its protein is CASSLDLVGANVLTF.

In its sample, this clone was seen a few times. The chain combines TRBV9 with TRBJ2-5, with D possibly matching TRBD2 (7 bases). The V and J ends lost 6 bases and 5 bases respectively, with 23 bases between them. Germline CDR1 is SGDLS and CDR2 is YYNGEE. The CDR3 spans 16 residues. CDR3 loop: CASTPHGGRLAETQYF. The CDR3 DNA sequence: TGTGCCAGCACCCCTCACGGGGGGCGGTTGGCCGAGACCCAGTACTTC.

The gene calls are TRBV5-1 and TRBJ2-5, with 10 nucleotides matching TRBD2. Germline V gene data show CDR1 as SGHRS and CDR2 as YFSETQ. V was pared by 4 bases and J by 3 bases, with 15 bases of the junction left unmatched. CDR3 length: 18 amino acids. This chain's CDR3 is CASSRGASGGISEETQYF. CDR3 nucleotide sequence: TGCGCCAGCAGCCGAGGAGCTAGCGGGGGCATCAGCGAAGAGACCCAGTACTTC. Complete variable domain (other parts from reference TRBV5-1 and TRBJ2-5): KAGVTQTPRYLIKTRGQQVTLSCSPISGHRSVSWYQQTPGQGLQFLFEYFSETQRNKGNFPGRFSGRQFSNSRSEMNVSTLELGDSALYLCASSRGASGGISEETQYFGPGTRLLVL.

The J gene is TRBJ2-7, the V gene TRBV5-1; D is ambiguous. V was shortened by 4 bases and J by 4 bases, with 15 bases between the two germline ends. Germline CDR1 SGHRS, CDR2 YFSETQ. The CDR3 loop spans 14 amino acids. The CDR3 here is CASSLDPLTYEQYF. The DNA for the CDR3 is TGCGCCAGCAGCCTGGACCCCTTAACTTACGAGCAGTACTTC.

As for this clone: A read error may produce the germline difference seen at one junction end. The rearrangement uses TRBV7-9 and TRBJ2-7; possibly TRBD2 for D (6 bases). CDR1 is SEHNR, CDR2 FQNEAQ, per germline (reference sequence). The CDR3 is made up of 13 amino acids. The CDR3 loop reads CASSLADDYEQYF. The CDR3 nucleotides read TGTGCCAGCAGTTTAGCGGATGACTACGAGCAGTACTTC. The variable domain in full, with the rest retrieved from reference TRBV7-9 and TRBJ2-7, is DTGVSQNPRHKITKRGQNVTFRCDPISEHNRLYWYRQTLGQGPEFLTYFQNEAQLEKSRLLSDRFSAERPKGSFSTLEIQRTEQGDSAMYLCASSLADDYEQYFGPGTRLTVT.

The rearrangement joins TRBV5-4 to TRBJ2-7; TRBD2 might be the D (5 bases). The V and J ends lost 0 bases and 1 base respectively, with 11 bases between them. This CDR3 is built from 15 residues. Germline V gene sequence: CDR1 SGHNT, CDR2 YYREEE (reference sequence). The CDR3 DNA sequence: TGTGCCAGCAGCTTGGATCTCGGGGTGTCCTACGAGCAGTACTTC. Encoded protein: CASSLDLGVSYEQYF.

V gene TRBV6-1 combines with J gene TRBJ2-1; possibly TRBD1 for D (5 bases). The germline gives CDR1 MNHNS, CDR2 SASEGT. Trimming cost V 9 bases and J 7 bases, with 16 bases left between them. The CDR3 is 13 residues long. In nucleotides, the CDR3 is TGTGCCAGTAAGTGGACAACAAGAAATGAGCAGTTCTTC. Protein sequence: CASKWTTRNEQFF.

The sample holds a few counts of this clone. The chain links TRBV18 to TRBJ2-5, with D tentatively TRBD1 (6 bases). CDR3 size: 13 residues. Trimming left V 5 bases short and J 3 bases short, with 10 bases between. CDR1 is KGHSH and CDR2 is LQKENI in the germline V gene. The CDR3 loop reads CASSGTREETQYF. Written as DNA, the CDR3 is TGTGCCAGCTCAGGGACACGCGAAGAGACCCAGTACTTC.

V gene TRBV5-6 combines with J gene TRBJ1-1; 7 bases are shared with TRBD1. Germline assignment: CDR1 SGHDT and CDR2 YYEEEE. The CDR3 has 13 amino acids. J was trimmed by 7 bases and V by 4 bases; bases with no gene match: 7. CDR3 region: CASSPVHRGEAFF. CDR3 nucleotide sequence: TGTGCCAGCAGCCCTGTTCACAGGGGTGAAGCTTTCTTT. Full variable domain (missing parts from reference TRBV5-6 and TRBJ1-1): DAGVTQSPTHLIKTRGQQVTLRCSPKSGHDTVSWYQQALGQGPQFIFQYYEEEERQRGNFPDRFSGHQFPNYSSELNVNALLLGDSALYLCASSPVHRGEAFFGQGTRLTVV.

CDR3 loop: CASFEGRGTSYEQYF. The CDR3 nucleotides are TGTGCCAGCTTCGAAGGTCGGGGAACTTCCTACGAGCAGTACTTC. This chain joins TRBV18 and TRBJ2-7; D is possibly TRBD2 (5 bases). In germline, CDR1 is KGHSH, CDR2 LQKENI. The CDR3 has 15 residues. Trimming removed 7 bases at V and 1 base at J, with 17 bases between.

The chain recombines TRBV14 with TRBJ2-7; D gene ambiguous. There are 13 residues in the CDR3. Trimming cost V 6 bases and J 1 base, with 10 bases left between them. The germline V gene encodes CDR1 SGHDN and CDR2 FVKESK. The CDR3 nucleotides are TGTGCCAGCAGGGTGACGGCTTCCTACGAGCAGTACTTC. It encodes CASRVTASYEQYF.

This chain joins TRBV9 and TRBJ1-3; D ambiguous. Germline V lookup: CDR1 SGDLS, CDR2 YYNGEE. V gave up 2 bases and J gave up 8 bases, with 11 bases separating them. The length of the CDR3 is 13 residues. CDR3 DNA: TGTGCCAGCAGCGTCCAAAAAGGTGACACCATATATTTT. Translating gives CASSVQKGDTIYF.

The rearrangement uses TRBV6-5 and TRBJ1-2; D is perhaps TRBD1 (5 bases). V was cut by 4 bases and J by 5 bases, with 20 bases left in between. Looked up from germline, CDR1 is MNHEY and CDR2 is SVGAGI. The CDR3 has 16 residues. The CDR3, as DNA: TGTGCCAGCAGTTTCCGCGATTTCGGGGCCCCGTATGGCTACACCTTC. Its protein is CASSFRDFGAPYGYTF.

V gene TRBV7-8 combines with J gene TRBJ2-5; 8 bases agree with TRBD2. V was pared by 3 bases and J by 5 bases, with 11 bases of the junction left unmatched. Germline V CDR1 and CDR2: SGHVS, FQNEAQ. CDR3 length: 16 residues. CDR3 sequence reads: CASSFTSGGPIETQYF. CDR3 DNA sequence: TGTGCCAGCAGCTTCACATCGGGGGGGCCGATTGAGACCCAGTACTTC.